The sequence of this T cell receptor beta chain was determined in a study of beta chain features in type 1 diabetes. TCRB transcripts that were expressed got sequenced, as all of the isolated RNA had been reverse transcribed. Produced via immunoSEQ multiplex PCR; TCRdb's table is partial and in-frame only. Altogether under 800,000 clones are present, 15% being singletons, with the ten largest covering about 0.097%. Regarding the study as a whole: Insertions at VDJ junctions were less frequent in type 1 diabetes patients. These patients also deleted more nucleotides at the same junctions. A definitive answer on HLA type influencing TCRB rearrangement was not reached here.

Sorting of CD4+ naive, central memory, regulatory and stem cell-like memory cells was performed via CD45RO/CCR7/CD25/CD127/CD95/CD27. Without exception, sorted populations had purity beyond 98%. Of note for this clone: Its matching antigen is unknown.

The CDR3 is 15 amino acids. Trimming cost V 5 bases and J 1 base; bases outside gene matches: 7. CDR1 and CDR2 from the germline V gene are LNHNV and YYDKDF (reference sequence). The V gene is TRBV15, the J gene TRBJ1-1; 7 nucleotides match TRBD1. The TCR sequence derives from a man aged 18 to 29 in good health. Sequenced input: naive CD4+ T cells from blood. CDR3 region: CATSPRGDRNTEAFF. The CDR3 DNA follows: TGTGCCACCAGCCCGAGGGGGGACAGGAACACTGAAGCTTTCTTT.